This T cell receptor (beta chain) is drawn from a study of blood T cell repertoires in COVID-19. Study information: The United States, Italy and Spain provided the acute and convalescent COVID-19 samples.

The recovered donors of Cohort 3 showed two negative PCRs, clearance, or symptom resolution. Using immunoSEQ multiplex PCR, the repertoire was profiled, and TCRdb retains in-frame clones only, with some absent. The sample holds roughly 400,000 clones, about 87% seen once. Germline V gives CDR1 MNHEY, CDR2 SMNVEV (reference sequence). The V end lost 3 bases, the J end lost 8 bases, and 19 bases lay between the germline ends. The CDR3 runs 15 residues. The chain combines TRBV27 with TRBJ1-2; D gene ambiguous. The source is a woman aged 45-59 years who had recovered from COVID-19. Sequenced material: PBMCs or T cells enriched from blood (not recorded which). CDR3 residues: CASSFIPLGSDGYTF. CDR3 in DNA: TGTGCCAGCAGTTTTATTCCCTTAGGGAGCGACGGCTACACCTTC.